Sequencing of this T cell receptor beta chain was carried out in a study of blood T cell repertoires in COVID-19 (dated by TCRdb to between 2020 and 2021). Looking at the study overall: Samples from collaborators originated in the United States, Italy and Spain and spanned both the acute and convalescent phases of COVID-19. The prospective study material was composed of cDNA or gDNA derived from T cells, B-cell-depleted T cells, or PBMCs. The dataset comprised deeply sampled blood TCRbeta repertoires from subjects exposed to, actively infected with, or recovered from COVID-19. Where available, HLA class I and class II types were taken from metadata supplied by the sample provider and were not determined by assay-based typing. The samples were drawn from the first 160 participants of the ongoing ImmuneRACE study and from 1,200 or so subjects provided by 6 global collaborators. Nearly every sample came with metadata listing a de-identified subject ID, COVID-19 status, age in years and sex. The repertoires were released in a freely available public database intended as a resource for research on the immune response to SARS-CoV-2. Broad study findings and their caveats: The quantity of clinical and demographic metadata differed by source and by participant and was supplied without curation.

Concerning this clone: Its antigen is currently not known. No much larger clonotype is one base removed from it; base qualities were not supplied.

The collaborating institutions used their own protocols to collect whole blood in K2EDTA tubes. For TCRbeta analysis, collaborators shipped samples as frozen whole blood, isolated PBMCs, or DNA extracted from either of those sample types. From a lookup of the germline V gene, CDR1 and CDR2 are SGHAT and FQNNGV. The CDR3 starts with the cysteine, ends with the phenylalanine, and has 14 residues. Left in the record is the CDR3 DNA by itself, 42 bases read in frame from the first base. Trimmed from V: 5 bases; trimmed from J: 4 bases; junction bases lacking a gene match: 4. The immunoSEQ Assay, a bias-controlled multiplex PCR, was used to amplify TCRbeta CDR3 regions from genomic DNA. In the original analysis: Within the assay, amplification of reference gene primers was used to estimate how many nucleated cells each sample contained. To quantify the absolute abundance of each unique TCRbeta CDR3 rearrangement, sequence reads were collapsed and filtered. For each sample, productive Simpson clonality was calculated as the square root of Simpson's diversity index over productive rearrangements. TCRdb carries this immuneACCESS record with in-frame sequences only. Its versions omit some clonotypes, under half of them owing to an unresolved V gene in the studies checked, with the rest unexplained. Clone size and the V and J calls come from that table; the DNA yielded D and trimming. This sample has about 300,000 clones in its table, and about 88% of those were observed once. The leading ten clones occupy over 1% of the sample.

The source of this sequence is a man aged 65 to 85 with acute or convalescent COVID-19. The sequenced material came from peripheral blood. The sequence is built from TRBV11-2 and TRBJ2-1, with 8 bases matching TRBD2. The CDR3 has the sequence CASSISGVYNEQFF. The DNA reads as follows: TGTGCCAGCAGCATTAGCGGGGTTTACAATGAGCAGTTCTTC.